The 3 T cell receptor beta chains presented below share a single source sample, sequenced in a study of T-cell reconstitution after alpha-beta-depleted transplantation in children. Unique molecular identifiers featured in how the TCRbeta library was prepared. TCRdb used MiXCR to reprocess the PCR reads, holding one entry per CDR3 protein. Counted here are over 450,000 distinct CDR3 sequences, approximately 10% occurring once; the ten biggest clones make up just over 2%. Specimen: PBMCs, collected before TCRalphabeta/CD19-depleted stem cell transplant. These receptors were taken from a child aged 2-9 years with inherited bone marrow failure, due to receive a stem cell transplant.

This clonotype was recorded at least ten times. The chain is built from TRBV12-3 or TRBV12-4 and TRBJ1-5; TRBD1 matches at 12 bases. This CDR3 is 14 amino acids long. V trimming: 5 bases; J trimming: 6 bases; junction bases outside the gene matches: 2. CDR3 sequence reads: CASSPGQGAQPQHF. The DNA of the CDR3 is TGTGCCAGCAGTCCGGGACAGGGGGCTCAGCCCCAGCATTTT.

The table lists this clonotype with many counts. The J gene is TRBJ2-7, the V gene TRBV12-3 or TRBV12-4; 7 bases map to TRBD1. The V and J ends lost 5 bases and 3 bases, in that order; junction bases with no gene match: 13. The CDR3 totals 16 residues. CDR3 coding DNA: TGTGCCAGCAGTGTCAGCCTATGGGACAGATTCTACGAGCAGTACTTC. Protein: CASSVSLWDRFYEQYF.

J is TRBJ1-5 and V is TRBV23-1; D is perhaps TRBD1 (5 bases). TRBV23-1 is an open reading frame whose function is uncertain. The CDR3 contains 16 residues. The V end was cut by 3 bases, the J end by 3 bases, with 15 bases between. The CDR3 sequence is CASSHTAGTVNQPQHF. DNA of the CDR3: TGCGCCAGCAGTCACACCGCCGGGACGGTCAATCAGCCCCAGCATTTT.